This TCR beta chain was recorded in a study of Ad26.COV2.S vaccination and SARS-CoV-2 variants. Whole-study results and caveats: Comparability of non-spike TCR breadth was observed across vaccine and placebo recipients. Reported findings describe substantial breadth in spike-specific CD8+ and CD4+ T cell responses following vaccination. Responses of T cells in total may have been underestimated by the TCR breadth and depth analyses. Higher spike-specific TCR breadth was found in vaccine recipients than in placebo recipients.

Profiled with immunoSEQ multiplex PCR; TCRdb holds only in-frame clones, not every one. Altogether just over 350,000 clones are present, about 92% being singletons, with the ten largest covering 3% to 4%. Remarks on this clone: Antigen: not known.

The starting material was peripheral blood, obtained after recovery from COVID-19. The receptor was isolated from a human donor who had recovered from COVID-19.

DNA of the CDR3: TGTGCCAGTATTGGGCCGTCCAACTATGGCTACACCTTC. It codes for CASIGPSNYGYTF. This chain joins TRBV19 and TRBJ1-2; D remains ambiguous. The CDR3 has 13 residues. The V end lost 7 bases, the J end lost 2 bases, and 11 bases lay between the germline ends. Germline loops: CDR1 LNHDA, CDR2 SQIVND (reference sequence).